This T cell receptor beta chain emerged from a study of T-cell memory formation after mild COVID-19 (TCRdb year 2021). With respect to the entire study: TCR sequence clusters from the two donors were found to be largely donor specific. In two donors, T-cell clones that expanded and contracted after mild COVID-19 were followed by sequencing TCRalpha and TCRbeta repertoires longitudinally. The cohort was made up of two young adult volunteers, one female and one male, who were previously healthy. The investigation overall reported the following: Contracting CD4+ clones were found mainly in CM and EM memory subsets, while CD8+ clones were enriched in EMRA. Some responding clones were detected in pre-infection memory, suggesting pre-existing cross-reactive memory T cells joined the SARS-CoV-2 response. The second-wave clones that peaked on day 37 were not confirmed to be SARS-CoV-2 specific. From day 15 to 85, contracting clones showed balanced CD4/CD8 phenotypes, whereas a second wave of clones that expanded from day 15 to 37 leaned towards CD4+. Only two mild cases were covered in the study, and larger cohorts including severe cases with pre-infection samples were considered necessary.

PBMCs were isolated by Ficoll-Paque density gradient centrifugation. Reading the germline V gene gives CDR1 MGHRA and CDR2 YSYEKL. The CDR3 runs 17 residues from the cysteine to the phenylalanine. Only CDR3 DNA remains: 51 bases, in frame from the first base. Ends trimmed: V by 3 bases, J by 5 bases; bases unmatched to a gene: 14. On this clonotype: The antigen it binds to is not known. The sample holds no much larger clone one base away, and base qualities are not on file.

TCRdb shows the sequencer as Illumina NovaSeq 6000. cDNA libraries for TCRalpha and TCRbeta were prepared by 5'RACE using constant-segment primers, with sample barcodes and unique molecular identifiers added. Trizol reagent was used to extract RNA from every sample. Library amplification was performed in two PCR steps, and a second sample barcode and Illumina TruSeq adapters were introduced in the second step. Sequencing of libraries was performed on an Illumina NovaSeq with 2 x 150 bp paired-end reads. From the authors' description of their analysis: Reads were demultiplexed and collapsed into UMI-guided consensus sequences with migec v1.2.7. Using mixcr v2.1.11, UMI consensuses were aligned to TRA and TRB V and J templates and then assembled into clonotypes. Expanded or contracted clonotypes were those called significant by both edgeR and NoisET, with noise models trained on biological replicates. For edgeR calls, the cutoffs were a false discovery rate-adjusted p below 0.01 and a log2 fold-change threshold of 1. As an exploratory analysis of dynamics, max-normalized trajectories of the 1000 most abundant clonotypes were examined by PCA with hierarchical clustering. Separately sequenced CD4+ and CD8+ repertoires were used to assign the CD4 or CD8 phenotype of responding clones. The raw public data were reprocessed by TCRdb itself: fastp quality trimming at Q25, MiXCR clonotype calling, in-frame beta chains only. Each CDR3 protein gets just one entry, which takes the most common genes and DNA from the rows behind it. V and J calls and clone size were set by TCRdb, not the authors. The sample yields around 340,000 distinct CDR3 sequences; roughly 13% were counted once. 20% to 25% of the sample is held by the ten biggest clonotypes.

This receptor chain uses TRBV4-1 and TRBJ2-5; the central 8 bases match TRBD2. The receptor comes from a man younger than 35 who had mild COVID-19 (a few samples of this study predate the infection). The sample titles of this study are shuffled in the database, so cell type and time point are left out; the donor was told from shared clones. Sequenced: PBMCs or a T cell subset sorted from them (not recorded which). The sequenced DNA is TGCGCCAGCAGCCACGCCGCGTCCAGCGGGGGTCCGGAGACCCAGTACTTC. This gives the protein CASSHAASSGGPETQYF.